This T cell receptor beta chain was recovered during a study of T-cell reconstitution after alpha-beta-depleted transplantation in children. General study findings and limits: Several hundred expanded graft clones reportedly supplied alpha-beta T cells about two months after transplant.

This CDR3 is 15 amino acids long. In germline, CDR1 is ENHRY, CDR2 SYGVKD. The trim removed 6 bases at V and 1 base at J, leaving 9 bases unmatched. In this sample, this clonotype turned up once. The antigen remains unidentified. TCRbeta library preparation incorporated unique molecular identifiers. TCRdb re-derived calls from the PCR reads in MiXCR, one entry per CDR3 protein. The table has fewer than 550,000 distinct CDR3 sequences, 15% to 20% seen once. This rearrangement joins TRBV10-3 to TRBJ2-7, with 7 bases fitting TRBD2. The input for sequencing was PBMCs, mostly from graft donor cells, taken 360 days after TCRalphabeta/CD19-depleted stem cell transplant. The source is a boy younger than two who had a stem cell transplant for Wiskott-Aldrich syndrome, so the T cells may come from the graft donor. CDR3 residues: CAIRDKRTSSYEQYF. DNA for the CDR3: TGTGCCATCAGGGATAAGCGGACTAGTTCCTACGAGCAGTACTTC.